This paragraph reports one T cell receptor (beta chain). Its antigen is currently unknown. The germline gives CDR1 SGDLS, CDR2 YYNGEE. This CDR3 contains 12 residues. The sample originates from a study of CXCR3-negative and CXCR3-positive naive CD8 T cells. Study-wide results and caveats: Hydrophobicity of TRB CDR3s was greater in CXCR3-positive naive cells than in CXCR3-negative naive cells.

Naive CD8+ T cells were CD45RO-CCR7+CD27+CD95-. With UMI labels, 5' RACE was used to prepare the TRB cDNA libraries. No DNA is given; TCRdb re-called the 5' RACE reads and lists each CDR3 protein once. Here the sample table reports approximately 100,000 distinct CDR3 sequences. Sequences were obtained from naive CXCR3+ CD8+ T cells from blood. Subset noted: CD45RO-CCR7+CD27+CD95- naive CD8+ T cells expressing CXCR3 (TNR3+). The chain links TRBV9 to TRBJ2-2. The clonotype comes from a human donor in good health. Some clones in this sample may be carry-over from other donors' samples. CDR3: CASSPNTGELFF.